This paragraph covers one TCR beta chain sequence. This clonotype was seen only a few times. The antigen it binds to is not known. Per-nucleotide qualities are absent, and no much larger clonotype sits a single base away. Library creation used RT-PCR. For sequencing, an Illumina HiSeq 2500 was employed. The raw public data were reprocessed by TCRdb itself: fastp quality trimming at Q25, MiXCR clonotype calling, in-frame beta chains only. Entries are consolidated by CDR3 protein sequence, retaining the most common genes and DNA. The sample table shows about 780,000 distinct CDR3 sequences, and about 18% are seen once. Approximately 10% of the sample is taken by the ten largest. Between the V and J ends, shortened by 2 bases and 0 bases respectively, the junction contains 11 bases. The CDR3 holds 14 amino acids from the cysteine to the phenylalanine. CDR3 DNA only is kept here, 42 bases in frame from base 1. From a lookup of the germline V gene (reference sequence), CDR1 and CDR2 are DFQATT and SNEGSKA.

This entry belongs to a study of response to subunit inactivated influenza vaccine (dated by TCRdb to the late 2010s). About the study as a whole: Deep quantitative profiling of the T cell receptor repertoire was used in the study to follow responses to a trivalent subunit inactivated influenza vaccine. What the study reported, not specific to this receptor: The authors suggested that each seasonal influenza vaccination may recruit only a limited number of new T cells.

The receptor chain draws on TRBV20-1 and TRBJ2-7; the D gene cannot be named for sure. The sequenced sample was PBMCs from blood, obtained 4 to 6 days after vaccination. This clonotype was sampled from a man in his forties or fifties who received an inactivated influenza vaccine. Donor details come from another sample of the same person, matched by shared clones. CDR3 protein: CSARILGSSYEQYF. The nucleotide sequence reads TGCAGTGCTAGAATCTTAGGCAGCTCCTACGAGCAGTACTTC.